The 25 T cell receptor beta chains presented below share a single source sample, sequenced in a study of blood T cell repertoires in COVID-19. Assay used: immunoSEQ multiplex PCR; TCRdb lists only in-frame clones, some missing. The repertoire holds fewer than 150,000 clones, with 70% to 85% as singletons. The sample taken for sequencing was peripheral blood. These receptors were obtained from a woman of 80 years or more in a cohort sampled during active or convalescent COVID-19.

V usage is TRBV3-1 (or the pseudogene TRBV3-2) and J usage is TRBJ1-2, with 8 bases lining up with TRBD1. Germline CDR1 LGHDT, CDR2 YNNKEL (reference sequence). The CDR3 is 15 residues long. Germline trimming cut 1 base from V and 2 bases from J; bases unmatched to any gene: 3. The DNA of the CDR3 is TGTGCCAGCAGCCAAGGCCGGACAGGGAACTATGGCTACACCTTC. It codes for CASSQGRTGNYGYTF.

This sequence joins TRBV6-5 and TRBJ2-1, with D possibly being TRBD1 (6 bases). Trimming cost V 5 bases and J 3 bases, with 14 bases left between them. The CDR3 runs to 15 residues. CDR1 MNHEY and CDR2 SVGAGI come from the germline V gene. CDR3 in DNA: TGTGCCAGCAGTAAAACAGGGAGAAACTACAATGAGCAGTTCTTC. This gives the protein CASSKTGRNYNEQFF.

The chain uses TRBV7-2 and TRBJ1-2; unclear D gene. Trimming took off 0 bases at V and 5 bases at J, with 13 bases between the two ends. Per germline, CDR1 SGHTA and CDR2 FQGNSA. There are 15 residues in the CDR3. The CDR3, as DNA: TGTGCCAGCAGCTTAGCGGTCAGGTCGGGGTATGGCTACACCTTC. Protein sequence: CASSLAVRSGYGYTF.

The chain recombines TRBV18 with TRBJ2-1; 8 bases align to TRBD1. Germline values: CDR1 KGHSH, CDR2 LQKENI. This CDR3 comprises 17 residues. V shed 3 bases and J 3 bases; nucleotides not matched to a gene: 10. As DNA, the CDR3 is TGTGCCAGCTCACCGGCGACCGACAGGGGCCTCTACAATGAGCAGTTCTTC. Translating it yields CASSPATDRGLYNEQFF.

The chain is built from TRBV12-5 and TRBJ2-5; D may be TRBD1 (5 bases). In germline, CDR1 is LGHNT, CDR2 FRNRAP. The CDR3 has 13 amino acids. Trimming left V 5 bases short and J 5 bases short, with 12 bases between. The chain's CDR3 is CASGPQGWETQYF. Here the CDR3 DNA reads TGTGCTAGTGGTCCTCAGGGATGGGAGACCCAGTACTTC.

V gene TRBV12-3 or TRBV12-4 combines with J gene TRBJ2-2, with a tentative D call TRBD1 (6 bases). CDR3 length equals 12 residues. Trimming pared 7 bases from V and 6 bases from J, leaving 9 bases between. CDR3 DNA sequence: TGTGCCAGCAAACAGGGTCCCGGGGAGCTGTTTTTT. Translated: CASKQGPGELFF.

About this clone: Other DNA variants within this sample encode the same CDR3. The V call is TRBV5-1, the J call TRBJ1-2, with D maybe TRBD1 (5 bases). The V gene lost 0 bases and the J gene lost 3 bases, with 6 bases spanning the gap. Germline V gene data show CDR1 as SGHRS and CDR2 as YFSETQ. CDR3 length equals 13 residues. As DNA, the CDR3 is TGCGCCAGCAGCTTGGCGGGGGACTATGGCTACACCTTC. This sequence encodes CASSLAGDYGYTF.

The chain recombines TRBV29-1 with TRBJ1-4; TRBD1 matches at 11 bases. With 0 bases clipped from V and 7 bases from J, the junction kept 4 bases outside the gene matches. The germline V gene has CDR1 SQVTM and CDR2 ANQGSEA. CDR3 length: 15 amino acids. CDR3 in amino acids: CSVEDYGTGGEKLFF. CDR3 in DNA: TGCAGCGTTGAAGACTATGGGACAGGGGGTGAAAAACTGTTTTTT.

This chain connects TRBV5-6 to TRBJ1-2, with D tentatively TRBD1 (6 bases). From germline, CDR1 is SGHDT and CDR2 YYEEEE. V lost 0 bases and J lost 4, with 19 bases in between. The CDR3 length is 17 residues. Here the CDR3 reads CASSLAGGAEGSYGYTF. The CDR3 nucleotides are TGTGCCAGCAGCTTGGCCGGGGGGGCTGAGGGCTCCTATGGCTACACCTTC.

This chain connects TRBV18 to TRBJ2-5; D is ambiguous. Trimming pared 2 bases from V and 5 bases from J, leaving 9 bases between. Germline loops: CDR1 KGHSH, CDR2 LQKENI. The CDR3 sequence is 13 residues long. DNA of the CDR3: TGTGCCAGCTCACCAGCTTTCGGGGAGACCCAGTACTTC. Amino acid sequence: CASSPAFGETQYF.

V and J are TRBV7-6 and TRBJ2-6, with a possible D match to TRBD2 (5 bases). This CDR3 is built from 15 residues. CDR1 and CDR2 (germline): SGHVS, FNYEAQ. Trimming stripped 5 bases from V and 0 bases from J, with 8 bases between. The CDR3 here is CASSRDDSGANVLTF. The CDR3 bases are TGTGCCAGCAGCCGGGATGACTCTGGGGCCAACGTCCTGACTTTC.

Comment on this clone: Other DNA sequences within the sample encode an identical CDR3. The J gene is TRBJ2-3, the V gene TRBV18; TRBD2 matches 10 bases. The CDR3 length is 16 residues. V lost 3 bases to trimming and J lost 1 base; unmatched junction nucleotides: 4. Per germline, CDR1 KGHSH and CDR2 LQKENI. CDR3 DNA sequence: TGTGCCAGCTCACCTCGTACTAGCGGGGGCACAGATACGCAGTATTTT. This translates into CASSPRTSGGTDTQYF. The full variable domain, rest sourced from reference TRBV18 and TRBJ2-3, is NAGVMQNPRHLVRRRGQEARLRCSPMKGHSHVYWYRQLPEEGLKFMVYLQKENIIDESGMPKERFSAEFPKEGPSILRIQQVVRGDSAAYFCASSPRTSGGTDTQYFGPGTRLTVL.

The rearrangement uses TRBV7-9 and TRBJ2-3; D perhaps matches TRBD2 (5 bases). The germline V gene encodes CDR1 SEHNR and CDR2 FQNEAQ (reference sequence). The V end was cut by 5 bases, the J end by 0 bases, with 9 bases between. The CDR3 is made up of 14 amino acids. Here the CDR3 reads CASSRSGSTDTQYF. The CDR3 DNA reads TGTGCCAGCAGCCGGAGCGGTAGCACAGATACGCAGTATTTT.

The V and J genes are TRBV9 and TRBJ2-2; 7 bases map to TRBD1. Germline CDR1 is SGDLS and CDR2 is YYNGEE. CDR3 length: 16 amino acids. The V gene end was trimmed by 3 bases and the J gene end by 2 bases; junction bases not matched to a gene: 7. CDR3 amino acids: CASSAPGQSNTGELFF. In nucleotides, the CDR3 is TGTGCCAGCAGCGCGCCGGGACAGAGCAACACCGGGGAGCTGTTTTTT.

The chain recombines TRBV3-1 (or the pseudogene TRBV3-2) with TRBJ1-1; 8 bases fit TRBD1. CDR3 length: 14 residues. Germline V gives CDR1 LGHDT, CDR2 YNNKEL (reference sequence). J was trimmed by 11 bases and V by 1 base; bases with no gene match: 9. CDR3 amino acids: CASSQGWTGLMAFF. The DNA for the CDR3 is TGTGCCAGCAGCCAAGGATGGACAGGGCTGATGGCTTTCTTT.

CDR3 in DNA: TGTGCCAGCAGCATACAGGGGTACACTGAAGCTTTCTTT. This translates into CASSIQGYTEAFF. V usage is TRBV14 and J usage is TRBJ1-1, with TRBD1 matching over 7 bases. Germline V gene sequence: CDR1 SGHDN, CDR2 FVKESK. The V and J ends lost 5 bases and 3 bases, in that order; junction bases with no gene match: 3. This CDR3 comprises 13 residues. Full variable domain (rest looked up from reference TRBV14 and TRBJ1-1): EAGVTQFPSHSVIEKGQTVTLRCDPISGHDNLYWYRRVMGKEIKFLLHFVKESKQDESGMPNNRFLAERTGGTYSTLKVQPAELEDSGVYFCASSIQGYTEAFFGQGTRLTVV.

V is TRBV4-3 and J is TRBJ1-4; D ambiguous. CDR3 length equals 17 residues. Germline CDR1 and CDR2: LGHNA and YSLEER. V was pared by 1 base and J by 0 bases, with 12 bases between. The DNA for the CDR3 is TGCGCCAGCAGCCAAGTTGGACTTCCGGCAACTAATGAAAAACTGTTTTTT. This sequence encodes CASSQVGLPATNEKLFF.

A note on this clone: A junction boundary mismatches the germline segment, possibly from a read error. The chain has TRBV16 and TRBJ2-3; a weak D match, TRBD1 (6 bases). The CDR3 spans 14 residues. CDR1 and CDR2 (germline): KGHSY, FQNENV. The CDR3 bases are TGTGCCAGCAGCCAATACCCAGGGGCAGACACGCAGTATTTT. Its protein product is CASSQYPGADTQYF.

The chain recombines TRBV28 with TRBJ1-6, with 7 bases lining up with TRBD1. The CDR3 is 15 residues long. The junction had 5 bases not matched to a gene; V was cut back by 3 bases and J by 6 bases. Per the germline V gene, CDR1 is MDHEN and CDR2 is SYDVKM. The CDR3 region has the DNA TGTGCCAGCAGTTTGACAGGGAGTGGTAATTCACCCCTCCACTTT. It specifies CASSLTGSGNSPLHF.

The chain employs TRBV5-1 and TRBJ1-3, with D possibly matching TRBD1 (5 bases). With 1 base removed from V and 0 bases from J, the gap between germline ends came to 14 bases. The germline gives CDR1 SGHRS, CDR2 YFSETQ. The length of the CDR3 is 17 residues. CDR3: CASSLRAPGASGNTIYF. In DNA form, the CDR3 reads TGCGCCAGCAGCTTGAGAGCCCCTGGGGCCTCTGGAAACACCATATATTTT.

V gene TRBV24-1 combines with J gene TRBJ2-3; the match to TRBD1 covers 8 bases. The CDR3 is 16 residues long. Germline V gene sequence: CDR1 KGHDR, CDR2 SFDVKD. After removal of 4 bases from V and 1 base from J, the junction contained 6 bases not matched to a gene. CDR3 sequence (DNA): TGTGCCACCAGTGACCCAGGGGGCGGGGGCACAGATACGCAGTATTTT. This gives the protein CATSDPGGGGTDTQYF.

The chain recombines TRBV30 with TRBJ2-3; TRBD1 is a possible D gene (5 bases). From germline, CDR1 is GTSNPN and CDR2 SVGIG (reference sequence). The CDR3 is 14 residues long. V was shortened by 1 base and J by 3 bases, with 11 bases between the two germline ends. The CDR3 protein is CAWSEGQPTDTQYF. As DNA, the CDR3 is TGTGCCTGGAGTGAGGGGCAGCCTACAGATACGCAGTATTTT. The variable domain in full, completed from reference TRBV30 and TRBJ2-3, reads SQTIHQWPATLVQPVGSPLSLECTVEGTSNPNLYWYRQAAGRGLQLLFYSVGIGQISSEVPQNLSASRPQDRQFILSSKKLLLSDSGFYLCAWSEGQPTDTQYFGPGTRLTVL.

This clone was counted between two and nine times. The chain uses TRBV5-1 and TRBJ1-1; 7 positions agree with TRBD1. Germline lookup yields CDR1 SGHRS and CDR2 YFSETQ. This CDR3 region has 14 residues. Trimming at V came to 1 base and at J to 1 base, leaving 1 base not matched to a gene. CDR3 nucleotide sequence: TGCGCCAGCAGCTTGAGGGGGCAGAACACTGAAGCTTTCTTT. Amino acids: CASSLRGQNTEAFF.

The V gene is TRBV18, the J gene TRBJ2-3; 7 bases align to TRBD1. The germline gives CDR1 KGHSH, CDR2 LQKENI. Trimming at V came to 6 bases and at J to 1 base, leaving 4 bases not matched to a gene. The CDR3 runs to 14 residues. The CDR3 loop reads CASSLGQGTDTQYF. For the CDR3, the DNA is TGTGCCAGCTCTCTAGGACAGGGCACAGATACGCAGTATTTT.

The genes are TRBV2 and TRBJ1-2; a weak D match, TRBD1 (6 bases). In germline, CDR1 is SNHLY, CDR2 FYNNEI. CDR3 length: 13 residues. With 3 bases removed from V and 8 bases from J, the gap between germline ends came to 13 bases. For the CDR3, the DNA is TGTGCCAGCAGTGACAGGGGTCGAAGCGGCTACACCTTC. As protein: CASSDRGRSGYTF.